These 27 T cell receptor beta chains were sequenced from one sample in a study of Graves' ophthalmopathy and Graves' hyperthyroidism. Using RNA transcripts, the TCR beta CDR3 regions were amplified. The library came from an HTBI-primed first-round RT-PCR and a second-round multiplex PCR. Each CDR3 protein is one row after TCRdb ran MiXCR on the multiplex PCR reads. This table holds a few hundred thousand distinct CDR3 sequences, more than 20% found once. Sequenced: peripheral blood. The receptors were sampled from a woman under 30 with stable Graves' hyperthyroidism.

This clonotype occurred once. The rearrangement joins TRBV27 to TRBJ1-1; TRBD1 agrees at 8 bases. This CDR3 is built from 13 residues. Germline V gives CDR1 MNHEY, CDR2 SMNVEV (reference sequence). The V segment lost 10 bases and the J segment 2 bases; nucleotides outside the gene matches: 6. CDR3 DNA: TGTGCCACCAGGGGGCTCGGAAACACTGAAGCTTTCTTT. Its translation: CATRGLGNTEAFF.

The table lists this clonotype with many counts. The chain is built from TRBV6-5 and TRBJ1-2; D gene unclear. Per the germline V gene, CDR1 is MNHEY and CDR2 is SVGAGI. V lost 6 bases and J 8 bases, leaving 16 bases between the germline ends. The CDR3 has 13 residues. CDR3 sequence (DNA): TGTGCCAGCAGACGAAGAAGGGCTTGGGGCTACACCTTC. It codes for CASRRRRAWGYTF.

The chain recombines TRBV7-3 with TRBJ1-1; D possibly corresponds to TRBD1 (6 bases). V was shortened by 4 bases and J by 1 base, with 19 bases between the two germline ends. Germline V gene data show CDR1 as SGHTA and CDR2 as FQGTGA. This CDR3 region has 17 residues. CDR3 in DNA: TGTGCCAGCAGCTACGGCCCAGGGGAGGCCCAGAACACTGAAGCTTTCTTT. It encodes CASSYGPGEAQNTEAFF.

This clonotype has a count of ten or more. The V call is TRBV19, the J call TRBJ1-2, with a tentative D call TRBD1 (6 bases). Germline V gene lookup returns CDR1 LNHDA and CDR2 SQIVND (reference sequence). Trimming took 5 bases from V and 4 from J, leaving 14 bases between them. This CDR3 is built from 14 residues. CDR3: CASSAQGRGYGYTF. The CDR3 bases are TGTGCCAGTAGTGCACAGGGTAGGGGCTATGGCTACACCTTC.

This clonotype was detected only a few times. The J gene is TRBJ2-2, the V gene TRBV6-1; D gene ambiguous. The CDR3 loop spans 14 amino acids. Deletions cut 0 bases from V and 3 bases from J, with 5 bases between. Germline CDR1 reads MNHNS; CDR2 reads SASEGT. The CDR3 bases are TGTGCCAGCAGTGAAGCACTGGACACCGGGGAGCTGTTTTTT. This gives the protein CASSEALDTGELFF.

The genes are TRBV24-1 and TRBJ2-7; D may correspond to TRBD1 or TRBD2 (5 bases each). CDR3 length: 14 residues. Germline V gives CDR1 KGHDR, CDR2 SFDVKD. Between the trimmed V and J ends, which lost 2 bases and 2 bases, there was a span of 9 bases. The CDR3 is CATSDSRGAYEQYF. The CDR3 DNA reads as TGTGCCACCAGTGATTCAAGGGGAGCCTACGAGCAGTACTTC.

This clonotype was seen a handful of times. A much larger clone lies one base from this, so it may be a read error. The V and J genes are TRBV5-1 and TRBJ2-5, with TRBD2 matching 10 bases. Germline loops: CDR1 SGHRS, CDR2 YFSETQ. This CDR3 comprises 16 residues. The CDR3: CASSTGLADIQETKYF. The CDR3, as DNA: TGCGCCAGCAGCACAGGACTAGCGGACATCCAAGAGACCAAGTACTTC.

This clonotype was picked up many times. This chain's CDR3 is CASGESNQPQHF. CDR3 in DNA: TGTGCCAGCGGGGAAAGCAATCAGCCCCAGCATTTT. The rearrangement links TRBV7-9 to TRBJ1-5; unclear D gene. V lost 8 bases and J lost 1, with 6 bases in between. This CDR3 is 12 amino acids long. Germline CDR1 is SEHNR and CDR2 is FQNEAQ (reference sequence).

The sample holds many counts of this clonotype. The rearrangement joins TRBV15 to TRBJ2-7; possible D gene TRBD1, 5 bases. The CDR3 covers 13 residues. Germline-derived CDR1 and CDR2 are LNHNV and YYDKDF (reference sequence). Deletions cut 1 base from V and 3 bases from J, with 7 bases between. For the CDR3, the DNA is TGTGCCACCAGCAGAGGACAGATCTACGAGCAGTACTTC. This encodes CATSRGQIYEQYF.

At least ten counts were recorded for this clonotype. The CDR3 loop reads CAISGTENYGYTF. CDR3 bases: TGTGCCATCAGTGGGACAGAGAACTATGGCTACACCTTC. This sequence joins TRBV10-3 and TRBJ1-2; D may be TRBD1 (6 bases). V was cut by 4 bases and J by 2 bases, with 8 bases left in between. The CDR3 is 13 residues long. The germline gives CDR1 ENHRY, CDR2 SYGVKD.

The chain carries TRBV19 and TRBJ1-2; D uncertain. The length of the CDR3 is 14 residues. The germline CDR1 and CDR2 sequences are LNHDA and SQIVND (reference sequence). Trimming removed 7 bases at V and 4 bases at J, with 16 bases between. CDR3 DNA: TGTGCCAGTACCACTCGCCTGAAACCCTATGGCTACACCTTC. Translated: CASTTRLKPYGYTF.

This chain connects TRBV24-1 to TRBJ1-2; D unclear. The germline gives CDR1 KGHDR, CDR2 SFDVKD. The V end lost 9 bases, the J end lost 1 base, and 5 bases lay between the germline ends. The CDR3 covers 11 residues. The CDR3 region has the DNA TGTGCCACCCAGGATAACTATGGCTACACCTTC. This gives the protein CATQDNYGYTF.

The sample holds many counts of this clonotype. Since a much larger clone is just one base distant, this may be a read error. The gene calls are TRBV6-5 and TRBJ2-6; perhaps D is TRBD1 or TRBD2 (5 bases each). This CDR3 has 15 amino acids. CDR1 and CDR2 from the germline V gene are MNHEY and SVGAGI. CDR3: CASSAGRAGANALTF. DNA of the CDR3: TGTGCCAGCAGCGCAGGGCGGGCTGGGGCCAACGCCCTGACTTTC.

This clonotype was observed a handful of times. The chain has TRBV28 and TRBJ1-3; D uncertain. V shed 3 bases and J shed 2 bases, with 8 bases lying between them. Germline V lookup: CDR1 MDHEN, CDR2 SYDVKM. The CDR3 loop spans 14 amino acids. The CDR3 bases are TGTGCCAGCAGTTTTAGAGTAACTGGAAACACCATATATTTT. It is translated as CASSFRVTGNTIYF.

Turning to this clonotype: With a much larger clone just one base away, this may be a read error. The chain uses TRBV12-3 or TRBV12-4 and TRBJ2-7, with a tentative D call TRBD1 (5 bases). Trimming removed 6 bases from V and 0 bases from J, with 12 bases in between. The CDR3 sequence is 14 residues long. The CDR3: CASSSATDSYEQYF. As DNA, the CDR3 is TGTGCCAGCAGCTCCGCGACAGACTCCTACGAGCAGTACTTC.

This chain connects TRBV6-1 to TRBJ1-5; D gene ambiguous. Trimming shortened V by 5 bases and J by 5 bases, and 10 bases separated the two germline ends. There are 13 residues in the CDR3. The germline CDR1 and CDR2 sequences are MNHNS and SASEGT. CDR3 sequence: CASSPTTHQPQHF. The CDR3 DNA follows: TGTGCCAGCAGTCCCACTACTCATCAGCCCCAGCATTTT.

Notes on this clonotype: A much larger clone is a single base away; this may be a read error. Likely a read error: the CDR3 ends without its conserved phenylalanine or tryptophan. The V and J genes are TRBV20-1 and TRBJ2-2, with 9 positions matching TRBD2. CDR3 length equals 17 residues. Germline CDR1 reads DFQATT; CDR2 reads SNEGSKA (reference sequence). J lost 5 bases, V lost 2 bases, and 12 bases had no gene match. The CDR3 region is CSARLSLLAGLTGELFL. CDR3 coding DNA: TGCAGTGCTAGATTGAGCCTCCTAGCGGGACTTACCGGGGAGCTGTTTTTG.

This chain uses TRBV4-3 with TRBJ2-7, with 8 bases identical to TRBD2. The CDR3 totals 15 residues. V gave up 0 bases and J gave up 7 bases; unmatched junction bases: 8. The germline gives CDR1 LGHNA, CDR2 YSLEER. The CDR3 sequence is CASSQDPSGGREQYF. Here the CDR3 DNA reads TGCGCCAGCAGCCAAGACCCGTCGGGAGGGCGTGAGCAGTACTTC.

In this sample, this clonotype turned up many times. This may arise from a read error, as a much more abundant clone is one base away. This sequence joins TRBV29-1 and TRBJ1-2; D not resolved. Looked up from germline, CDR1 is SQVTM and CDR2 is ANQGSEA. The CDR3 spans 15 residues. V was trimmed by 1 base and J by 5 bases, leaving 17 bases between them. The CDR3, as DNA: TGCAGCGTTGAAGGTCTTACGGCCCGGAGTTATGGCTACACCTTC. It is translated as CSVEGLTARSYGYTF.

This clonotype has a count of ten or more. The chain links TRBV29-1 to TRBJ1-1; the D is unclear. Germline assignment: CDR1 SQVTM and CDR2 ANQGSEA. The ends were cut back, 2 bases at V and 5 bases at J, with 6 bases in the middle. There are 11 residues in the CDR3. This CDR3 is CSVEMGTEAFF. The CDR3 DNA sequence: TGCAGCGTTGAAATGGGTACTGAAGCTTTCTTT.

The table lists this clonotype with many counts. The chain combines TRBV6-5 with TRBJ2-7; D may be TRBD2 (6 bases). The germline CDR1 and CDR2 sequences are MNHEY and SVGAGI. The V end lost 7 bases, the J end lost 4 bases, and 20 bases lay between the germline ends. The CDR3 spans 15 residues. The CDR3 bases are TGTGCCAGCACCCTAGAGGGGACGGGAGCGTACGAGCAGTACTTC. It is translated as CASTLEGTGAYEQYF.

This clonotype was counted ten times or more. The chain is built from TRBV6-5 and TRBJ1-6; a possible D gene is TRBD1 (5 bases). The V end was cut by 3 bases, the J end by 7 bases, with 19 bases between. This CDR3 is 17 amino acids long. Germline values: CDR1 MNHEY, CDR2 SVGAGI. The CDR3 region is CASSYYLSTASNSPLHF. CDR3 DNA: TGTGCCAGCAGTTATTATTTATCGACAGCCTCAAATTCACCCCTCCACTTT.

This clonotype was recorded at least ten times. The chain has TRBV6-2 or TRBV6-3 and TRBJ1-5, with 7 bases lining up with TRBD1. Germline trimming cut 6 bases from V and 3 bases from J; bases unmatched to any gene: 5. Germline CDR1 is MNHEY and CDR2 is SVGEGT. This CDR3 spans 14 amino acids. The CDR3 DNA reads as TGTGCCAGCAGAGAGGACAGGCTCAATCAGCCCCAGCATTTT. Translated, it gives CASREDRLNQPQHF.

In this sample, this clonotype turned up many times. This chain joins TRBV7-8 and TRBJ1-1; D is perhaps TRBD1 (5 bases). This CDR3 spans 18 amino acids. CDR1 and CDR2 (germline): SGHVS, FQNEAQ. V dropped 2 bases and J dropped 1 base, with 20 bases sitting between them. The CDR3 DNA sequence: TGTGCCAGCAGCTTATCCCTATTGCAGGGCCGTGGGAACACTGAAGCTTTCTTT. Protein: CASSLSLLQGRGNTEAFF.

There are many counts of this clonotype. The chain links TRBV20-1 to TRBJ1-3, with 7 positions matching TRBD1. After removal of 6 bases from V and 3 bases from J, the junction contained 11 bases not matched to a gene. Germline V gene lookup returns CDR1 DFQATT and CDR2 SNEGSKA (reference sequence). The CDR3 loop spans 15 amino acids. In nucleotides, the CDR3 is TGCAGTGCCCAAAGGGGAGGGGGCGATGGAAACACCATATATTTT. This translates into CSAQRGGGDGNTIYF.

Ten or more counts support this clonotype. This CDR3 is CASSFLEGTGDTGELFF. CDR3 coding DNA: TGCGCCAGCAGTTTCCTAGAAGGGACAGGGGATACCGGGGAGCTGTTTTTT. The chain joins TRBV5-1 to TRBJ2-2, with 10 nucleotides matching TRBD1. There are 17 residues in the CDR3. Germline CDR1 is SGHRS and CDR2 is YFSETQ. J lost 5 bases, V lost 5 bases, and 12 bases had no gene match.

The sample holds many counts of this clonotype. The chain is built from TRBV12-3 or TRBV12-4 and TRBJ2-7; weak D call: TRBD2 (5 bases). V was pared by 5 bases and J by 6 bases, with 23 bases between. The CDR3 runs to 16 residues. The CDR3 here is CASSPQSRRGQIEQYF. CDR3 DNA: TGTGCCAGCAGTCCTCAGTCGCGAAGAGGGCAGATCGAGCAGTACTTC.